The TCR beta chain under discussion was sequenced for a study of cytomegalovirus exposure and HLA in healthy donors (dated by TCRdb to 2015 to 2018). Looking at the study overall: In an earlier analysis of under 600 of the donors, under 300 Gb of sequence data and about 110 million unique TCR beta sequences from 150 million to 200 million T cells were reported. Around 320 gigabases of sequencing data and roughly 90 million unique TCR sequences were included in an early release covering over 600 HLA-typed donors. The genetic ancestry cluster associated with self-reported Caucasian donors included roughly four fifths of the 300 to 400 genotyped donors. The aim of the study was to test whether cataloging public T cell receptors could identify signatures of past pathogen exposure. The study profiled the T cell repertoires of 500 to 800 subjects by immunosequencing and related them to cytomegalovirus serostatus. Besides the first cohort of roughly 700 subjects, a separate validation cohort made up of over 95 different subjects was used. To predict cytomegalovirus infection status, the study combined high-throughput TCR immunosequencing, statistical association of individual TCRs with disease status, and machine learning. A later analysis re-analyzed previously published TCR beta repertoires from 550 to 700 donors and added high-resolution HLA genotyping to study TCR occurrence patterns. The later analysis used no new phenotypic data to find candidate immune exposures, relying instead on TCR beta sequences and their occurrence across donors. To decide whether each TCR beta V gene segment behaved as functional or pseudogenic, an earlier analysis of 587 of the donors relied on high-throughput TCR beta sequencing. Donor age, sex, ethnicity and CMV serostatus were compiled alongside the repertoire data. A later genetic analysis took genome-wide SNP genotypes for about 60% of the roughly 670 donors and used that subset as a discovery cohort. All discovery cohort repertoires had been generated on a single sequencing platform. Both class I and class II loci were covered by HLA typing, at four-digit resolution. Typing coverage differed by locus: A, B, C, DRB1 and DQB1 were typed in roughly 620-640 donors, DQA1 in 522, DPA1 in some 610, and DPB1 in approximately 450. Four to six DR-DQ haplotypes were handled as single units for association and clustering because linkage in the cohort was strong. On average, about 200,000 unique TCR beta nucleotide sequences were sequenced per donor among a few hundred genotyped donors of the cohort, with about 19% of those sequences being non-productive.

The cohort consisted of hundreds of healthy bone marrow donors. At the time of sampling, all cohort members were nominally healthy, though unrecorded immune exposures were likely present. The donor was CMV seropositive and was included in the group of some 290 seropositive cohort members. A peripheral blood sample was collected from each donor, and TCR beta sequencing was performed on peripheral blood mononuclear cells. Genomic DNA extraction from the blood cell samples was performed with the Qiagen DNeasy Blood Extraction Kit. As regards this clone: Its antigen specificity is not known. No much larger clone is present one base from it, and per-base qualities are unavailable.

What the authors observed across the whole study: The only immune exposure information available for the cohort was CMV serostatus. A later genetic analysis associated a missense DCLRE1C variant with V-gene and J-gene trimming of TCR beta chains, and an independent cohort replicated the association. Some IMGT-functional V segments, including TRBV6-2 and TRBV6-3, could not be distinguished by the 87-base-pair reads and were therefore excluded. Seventeen rarely observed V segments, including chromosome 9 orphons, were excluded from the earlier analysis of several hundred of the donors because counts were too low. The classifier was reported to diagnose cytomegalovirus status with high specificity and sensitivity in both the original cohort and the validation cohort. Most TCR sequences were observed very rarely across donors, whereas some public TCRs were present in many individuals. A few of the identified cytomegalovirus-associated TCR beta chains were confirmed in vitro to be specific for cytomegalovirus antigens. A further reported finding was that TCR beta sequences accurately predicted the HLA-A and HLA-B alleles for most subjects in the first cohort. In the study, around 160 TCR beta chains were listed as associated with cytomegalovirus. A later analysis found that most CMV-associated TCR beta chains appeared HLA-restricted, with HLA associations seemingly driven largely by CMV exposure. HLA typing was unavailable for some donors at each locus, so association tests used only the typed subset. Correlated functional status among segregating V segments might be attributable to linkage disequilibrium, but an unknown experimental factor could not be ruled out. When HLA alleles, especially DR and DQ, strongly co-occurred, TCR associations were difficult to assign to individual alleles. This cohort had only TCR beta chains sequenced, and the lack of alpha or paired-chain data limited which features could be detected. Roughly uniform sequencing depth across donors was assumed in presence/absence analyses, although this assumption may not hold. According to a later genetic analysis, donors in an Asian-associated ancestry cluster had fewer N-insertions in productive TCRs than the approximately 700-donor mean. A later analysis reported that several top co-occurrence clusters appeared linked to parvovirus B19, influenza, CMV and Epstein-Barr virus. In a later analysis, the rate of TCR association differed among HLA loci, with DRB1 alleles having the most associated TCRs and HLA-C alleles having the fewest. A cluster of highly shared sequence variants was judged likely to be a technical artifact of the sequencing pipeline. The authors suggested that the approach could potentially be generalized to other disease states and immunological phenotypes. In a later analysis, HLA-associated TCR beta chains showed more clonal expansion and lower generation probabilities than non-associated chains that were equally common. Broadly in line with IMGT annotations, most TCR beta V segments showed up in productive rearrangements about 90% or about 30% of the time in an earlier analysis of 450 to 750 of the donors. In a later analysis, about 17,000 TCR beta sequences were associated with specific HLA alleles at a false discovery rate of 0.05.

The library came from the immunoSEQ multiplex PCR assay. A mixture of 60 forward primers for TCR Vbeta segments and 13 reverse primers for TCR Jbeta segments was used in the multiplex PCR. Amplification of the CDR3 region of rearranged TCR beta genes was performed with a multiplex PCR assay on genomic DNA. Amplified TCR beta libraries were sequenced as 87-base-pair reads on the Illumina HiSeq System. Concerning the study's data processing: A later analysis counted tens of millions of unique TCR beta chains across the roughly 700 repertoires, and some 11 million of these chains were shared by at least two donors. A nearest-neighbor algorithm error-corrected the raw reads and collapsed the reads into unique sequences, merging closely related sequences to remove PCR and sequencing errors. Alignment of CDR3 sequences to IMGT reference sequences was used to assign V, D and J gene segments. For a sequence to be retained, at least a six-nucleotide match to both a V gene segment and a J gene segment was required. Rearrangements were classified as productive when the CDR3 lacked stop codons and remained in frame with V and J, and all other rearrangements were classified as non-productive. CDR3 was defined by IMGT convention, running from the second conserved V-encoded cysteine to the conserved J-encoded phenylalanine. The earlier analysis of about 590 of the donors excluded sequences that lacked an unambiguous match to a single V gene segment. In an earlier analysis of 587 of the donors, a V segment was called functional when productive rearrangements were above 56.7%, and segregating when the standard deviation between donors exceeded 5%. A statistical classification framework was developed to diagnose cytomegalovirus status using the catalog of TCR beta chain sequences. V and J gene assignment, in a later analysis, came from comparing TCR nucleotide sequences with IMGT/GENE-DB human TR gene sequences. A later analysis assigned CDR3 sequences and most-parsimonious VDJ recombination scenarios with the TCRdist pipeline. In a later analysis, every TCR beta chain was defined by the combination of its CDR3 amino acid sequence and its V-gene family, and reads without a unique V-gene family were dropped. As a way to deal with suspected cross-contamination and a sequencing artifact, a later analysis dropped 640 or so nucleotide sequences that were highly shared and had low generation probability. For each public chain, a later analysis derived a clonal expansion index from normalized ranks of inferred template counts within each repertoire. In a later analysis, generation probabilities were computed with a VDJ recombination model fitted to out-of-frame rearrangements, and the resulting probabilities were checked against IGoR. A later analysis scored TCR-TCR, TCR-HLA and TCR-CMV co-occurrence with hypergeometric tests, applying a repertoire-size bias correction to TCR pairs. In a later analysis, false discovery rates were estimated by permuting HLA or CMV assignments 20 times. In a later analysis, co-occurring TCRs were grouped with DBSCAN, and TCRdist sequence similarity was added when clustering was performed within HLA-allele-positive subsets. Repertoires with fewer than 30,000 or more than 120,000 public chains, plus five repertoires with anomalous nucleotide sharing, were excluded from co-occurrence clustering. As stored in TCRdb, this immuneACCESS dataset retains in-frame rearrangements with V and J assigned. A fraction of the clones does not appear; measured against another copy, unresolved V genes explain less than half of the discrepancy, and the remainder lacks a known reason. Clone size and V and J calls were adopted from that table, with D and trimming inferred from the DNA. The sample table contains fewer than 70,000 clones; only one count was recorded for roughly four fifths of them. The biggest ten clones account for 11% of the sample.

Taken from cysteine to phenylalanine, the CDR3 has 17 residues. Solely the CDR3 DNA is kept, with 51 bases framed from the first base. Sequencing input: PBMCs. The rearranged chain carries TRBV21-1 and TRBJ1-2; the tabulated D call, TRBD1, remains unverified against the DNA. TRBV21-1 is a pseudogene. The origin of this receptor is a woman aged 60-75 years in good health and CMV-seropositive. The DNA sequence is as follows: TGTGCCAGCAGCTCTGCCCGGACAGGGGCGACTAACTATGGCTACACCTTC. The resulting protein is CASSSARTGATNYGYTF.